This section outlines one TCR beta chain sequence together with its context. What it recognizes is unknown. These data are taken from a study of ipilimumab plus nivolumab after autologous stem cell transplantation. Study in general: Myeloma patients were high-risk transplant-naive or relapsed within 3 years of first autologous transplant.

Looked up from germline, CDR1 is SGDLS and CDR2 is YYNGEE. V was trimmed by 3 bases and J by 2 bases, leaving 15 bases between them. The CDR3 is made up of 15 amino acids. TCRdb's table, derived via immunoSEQ multiplex PCR, lists solely in-frame clones and lacks some. The data contain some 40,000 clones, around 93% of them singletons. Study-level points and caveats: Per the authors, repertoire, Treg and microbiota data justify further study.

The chain links TRBV9 to TRBJ2-7, with a tentative D call TRBD2 (5 bases). Sequenced here: PBMCs, sampled in a trial of ipilimumab plus nivolumab as post-transplant consolidation. This receptor was identified in a male donor with multiple myeloma. CDR3 coding DNA: TGTGCCAGCAGCGAGAGTATGAGCGGCGCCTACGAGCAGTACTTC. Its translation: CASSESMSGAYEQYF.